One sample yielded the 15 T cell receptor beta chains listed below, sequenced in a study of blood T cells in healthy people across ages. Then a second PCR, running about 6 to 12 cycles, was carried out with a sample-barcoded 5' primer and a J-beta primer mix. In TCRdb, the 5' RACE reads were re-called with MiXCR into one record per CDR3 protein. Of roughly 1,300,000 distinct CDR3 sequences in the sample, 59% were seen once. The sequenced sample was blood. The origin of the receptors is a man between 18 and 29 years old in good health.

This clonotype was observed a few times. This clone may be a read error of a much larger clone one base away. The chain uses TRBV6-5 and TRBJ2-7; 10 positions match TRBD2. Germline CDR1 is MNHEY and CDR2 is SVGAGI. The CDR3 sequence is 14 residues long. V lost 5 bases to trimming and J lost 7 bases; unmatched junction nucleotides: 8. Written as DNA, the CDR3 is TGTGCCAGCAGTAGCGGGAGGGCCTACAATGAGCAGTACTTC. Protein product: CASSSGRAYNEQYF.

The chain employs TRBV2 and TRBJ2-1; TRBD1 matches at 7 bases. The DNA end lines up better with TRBJ2-7; the J call may be wrong. The CDR3 has 13 residues. Germline CDR1 and CDR2: SNHLY and FYNNEI. CDR3 loop: CASSATTGDEQYF. DNA for the CDR3: TGTGCCAGCAGTGCAACTACAGGGGACGAGCAGTACTTC.

The genes are TRBV12-3 or TRBV12-4 and TRBJ2-2, with TRBD2 matching 8 bases. This CDR3 is built from 14 residues. The V segment lost 3 bases and the J segment 7 bases; nucleotides outside the gene matches: 4. CDR3 nucleotide sequence: TGTGCCAGCAGTTTCGGCGGGGGGAGCGGGGAGCTGTTTTTT. It translates to CASSFGGGSGELFF.

This clonotype was observed a handful of times. V gene TRBV9 combines with J gene TRBJ2-7; D is unclear. CDR1 is SGDLS, CDR2 YYNGEE, per germline. This CDR3 has 14 residues. V gave up 4 bases and J gave up 2 bases, with 13 bases separating them. The CDR3 spells CASSPHAGPYEQYF. CDR3 bases: TGTGCCAGCAGCCCCCACGCTGGGCCCTACGAGCAGTACTTC.

V usage is TRBV27 and J usage is TRBJ2-7; tentatively, D is TRBD1 (6 bases). From germline, CDR1 is MNHEY and CDR2 SMNVEV (reference sequence). Trimming removed 7 bases from V and 3 bases from J, with 22 bases in between. The CDR3 contains 16 residues. CDR3 loop: CASKQGMGLGIYEQYF. For the CDR3, the DNA is TGTGCCAGCAAACAGGGCATGGGGCTAGGGATCTACGAGCAGTACTTC.

The chain combines TRBV29-1 with TRBJ2-3; the D gene could be TRBD1 or TRBD2 (5 bases each). CDR1 is SQVTM and CDR2 is ANQGSEA in the germline V gene. The CDR3 consists of 14 residues. V gave up 1 base and J gave up 4 bases, with 12 bases separating them. The CDR3 sequence: CSVEVRGVPDTQYF. The CDR3, as DNA: TGCAGCGTTGAAGTTAGGGGAGTCCCAGATACGCAGTATTTT.

This rearrangement joins TRBV4-1 to TRBJ1-5; no clear D gene. CDR1 is MGHRA and CDR2 is YSYEKL in the germline V gene. With 4 bases removed from V and 6 bases from J, the gap between germline ends came to 10 bases. This CDR3 has 13 amino acids. The CDR3, as DNA: TGCGCCAGCAGCCTTGCAGCGGGTCAGCCCCAGCATTTT. This codes for CASSLAAGQPQHF.

V and J are TRBV2 and TRBJ2-1; a possible D gene is TRBD1 (6 bases). CDR1 is SNHLY, CDR2 FYNNEI, per germline. The CDR3 extends over 11 amino acids. Trimming took 7 bases from V and 10 from J, leaving 11 bases between them. CDR3 residues: CASTTTGEQFF. In DNA, the CDR3 is TGTGCCAGCACGACGACAGGCGAGCAGTTCTTC.

Turning to this clonotype: At one boundary the junction diverges from the germline segment, which might be a read error. The rearrangement uses TRBV4-3 and TRBJ1-6; D is possibly TRBD1 (6 bases). The germline CDR1 and CDR2 sequences are LGHNA and YSLEER. CDR3 length: 15 residues. This CDR3 is CAGSQVDSSNSPLHF. As DNA, the CDR3 is TGCGCCGGCAGCCAAGTGGACAGCTCTAATTCACCCCTCCACTTT.

The V call is TRBV7-9, the J call TRBJ1-2; 7 nucleotides align to TRBD1. In germline, CDR1 is SEHNR, CDR2 FQNEAQ (reference sequence). Trimming took 5 bases from V and 6 from J; bases not matched to a gene: 6. This CDR3 comprises 13 residues. The CDR3 DNA reads as TGTGCCAGCAGCACACCGACAGGGCATGGCTACACCTTC. The encoded protein is CASSTPTGHGYTF.

The rearrangement joins TRBV20-1 to TRBJ2-1; D is unclear. The J call may be in error: the DNA end matches TRBJ2-7 better. Germline-derived CDR1 and CDR2 are DFQATT and SNEGSKA (reference sequence). This CDR3 contains 11 residues. The CDR3 DNA is TGCAGTGCCGCGGCGGACGGAGAGCAGTACTTC. Its protein is CSAAADGEQYF.

The V call is TRBV7-2, the J call TRBJ2-1, with 7 bases aligning to TRBD2. This CDR3 spans 12 amino acids. V was pared by 6 bases and J by 4 bases, with 0 bases of the junction left unmatched. Germline values: CDR1 SGHTA, CDR2 FQGNSA. The CDR3 spells CASRREYNEQFF. In nucleotides, the CDR3 is TGTGCCAGCAGGCGGGAGTACAATGAGCAGTTCTTC.

This clonotype has at least ten counts. The DNA for the CDR3 is TGCGCCAGCAGCGCCTTTGGGTCGACGTACGAGCAGTACTTC. Protein product: CASSAFGSTYEQYF. The chain is built from TRBV5-1 and TRBJ2-7, with no clear D. The germline V and J ends were trimmed by 4 bases and 4 bases, with 15 bases remaining between them. Germline lookup yields CDR1 SGHRS and CDR2 YFSETQ. This CDR3 comprises 14 residues.

V gene TRBV29-1 combines with J gene TRBJ2-7, with 9 bases that match TRBD1. The V gene's germline CDR1 is SQVTM and CDR2 ANQGSEA. The CDR3 loop spans 17 amino acids. The V and J ends lost 6 bases and 0 bases, in that order; junction bases with no gene match: 15. In nucleotides, the CDR3 is TGCAGCGTGGAAACCGGGACAGGGACTGAAGGCTCCTACGAGCAGTACTTC. Amino acids: CSVETGTGTEGSYEQYF.

This chain's CDR3 is CSVVEGSSGNTIYF. The CDR3 DNA reads TGCAGCGTTGTCGAGGGAAGCTCTGGAAACACCATATATTTT. This chain links TRBV29-1 with TRBJ1-3; the D is unclear. Between the trimmed V and J ends, which lost 4 bases and 0 bases, there was a span of 10 bases. This CDR3 has 14 residues. CDR1 and CDR2 from the germline V gene are SQVTM and ANQGSEA.